Presented here are 27 T cell receptor beta chains from one specimen sequenced in a study of cytomegalovirus exposure and HLA in healthy donors. PCR was performed using 60 Vbeta and 13 Jbeta primers. Method: immunoSEQ multiplex PCR; TCRdb's copy keeps in-frame clones and lacks some. In the table there are 95,000 to 150,000 clones, over 70% of which are singletons. The sequenced sample consisted of PBMCs. These receptors came from a man between 18 and 29 years old in good health and CMV-seropositive.

This chain links TRBV4-1 with TRBJ2-7; 7 nucleotides match TRBD2. Trimming at V came to 1 base and at J to 4 bases, leaving 10 bases not matched to a gene. This CDR3 is 16 amino acids long. Germline CDR1 MGHRA, CDR2 YSYEKL. The CDR3 reads CASSQGRGGGSYEQYF. CDR3 DNA: TGCGCCAGCAGCCAAGGTCGAGGCGGGGGATCGTACGAGCAGTACTTC.

V and J are TRBV2 and TRBJ2-5; 9 bases match TRBD1. CDR1 and CDR2 (germline): SNHLY, FYNNEI. There are 14 residues in the CDR3. V lost 7 bases to trimming and J lost 10 bases; unmatched junction nucleotides: 13. The CDR3 protein is CASTLSPTGGGQYF. The CDR3 region has the DNA TGTGCCAGCACTCTGAGCCCGACAGGGGGAGGCCAGTACTTC.

V and J are TRBV5-1 and TRBJ2-5; weak D call: TRBD1 (5 bases). V lost 6 bases to trimming and J lost 1 base, with 16 bases between them. Germline values: CDR1 SGHRS, CDR2 YFSETQ. This CDR3 has 15 amino acids. As DNA, the CDR3 is TGCGCCAGCACCAATAGACAGCCCCTCCAAGAGACCCAGTACTTC. Encoded protein: CASTNRQPLQETQYF.

The chain has TRBV25-1 and TRBJ2-7; 10 bases agree with TRBD1. CDR1 MGHDK and CDR2 SYGVNS come from the germline V gene. The length of the CDR3 is 14 residues. Germline trimming cut 4 bases from V and 2 bases from J; bases unmatched to any gene: 2. The CDR3 reads CASSAGTGAYEQYF. The CDR3, as DNA: TGTGCCAGCAGTGCCGGGACAGGGGCCTACGAGCAGTACTTC.

The rearrangement joins TRBV4-3 to TRBJ2-1; maybe TRBD2 (6 bases). This CDR3 comprises 16 residues. Germline assignment: CDR1 LGHNA and CDR2 YSLEER. V was pared by 0 bases and J by 4 bases, with 13 bases between. The DNA for the CDR3 is TGCGCCAGCAGCCAAGACCGGGACTGGGGATACAATGAGCAGTTCTTC. Protein: CASSQDRDWGYNEQFF.

The chain couples TRBV9 to TRBJ2-2; D is unresolved. V was trimmed by 3 bases and J by 0 bases, leaving 6 bases between them. Germline CDR1 and CDR2: SGDLS and YYNGEE. CDR3 length: 14 amino acids. In DNA form, the CDR3 reads TGTGCCAGCAGCGGACTTCCGAACACCGGGGAGCTGTTTTTT. Translating gives CASSGLPNTGELFF.

This sequence joins TRBV4-1 and TRBJ2-7; 9 nucleotides line up with TRBD1. The CDR3 spans 15 residues. Trimming took 3 bases from V and 1 from J; bases not matched to a gene: 4. Germline V gene data show CDR1 as MGHRA and CDR2 as YSYEKL. The CDR3 loop reads CASSQGQGDSYEQYF. The CDR3 nucleotides are TGCGCCAGCAGCCAGGGACAGGGTGATTCCTACGAGCAGTACTTC.

Turning to this clone: The same CDR3 arises from other DNA sequences in this sample as well. The chain couples TRBV5-1 to TRBJ1-1; D perhaps matches TRBD1 (5 bases). The germline V gene encodes CDR1 SGHRS and CDR2 YFSETQ. CDR3 length equals 14 residues. Trimming removed 0 bases at V and 3 bases at J, with 9 bases between. The CDR3 protein is CASSLEGGDTEAFF. CDR3 nucleotides: TGCGCCAGCAGCTTGGAAGGAGGGGACACTGAAGCTTTCTTT.

The rearrangement joins TRBV12-5 to TRBJ2-7; TRBD1 might be the D (6 bases). V was pared by 2 bases and J by 0 bases, with 8 bases between. The CDR3 runs to 14 residues. CDR1 and CDR2 from the germline V gene are LGHNT and FRNRAP. This CDR3 reads CASGLRGGSYEQYF. The DNA of the CDR3 is TGTGCTAGTGGTTTGAGAGGGGGCTCCTACGAGCAGTACTTC.

Comments on this clone: One end of the junction varies from germline; a read error may be responsible. The sample holds other DNA sequences that translate to the same CDR3. V gene TRBV6-4 combines with J gene TRBJ2-7; D possibly corresponds to TRBD2 (6 bases). CDR1 MRHNA and CDR2 SNTAGT come from the germline V gene. The CDR3 totals 14 residues. The CDR3 protein is CASSEGFSSGEQYF. In nucleotides, the CDR3 is TGTGCCAGCAGTGAGGGGTTTTCCTCGGGGGAGCAGTACTTT.

This chain uses TRBV2 with TRBJ1-1; TRBD1 matches 9 bases. CDR1 and CDR2 (germline): SNHLY, FYNNEI. This CDR3 is built from 15 residues. With V trimmed by 8 bases and J by 5 bases, 12 bases remained unmatched. CDR3 sequence: CASRTGVASWTEAFF. The CDR3 bases are TGTGCCAGCCGGACAGGGGTTGCTTCCTGGACTGAAGCTTTCTTT.

The chain recombines TRBV4-3 with TRBJ1-1; 8 bases are a match to TRBD1. In germline, CDR1 is LGHNA, CDR2 YSLEER. V trimming: 3 bases; J trimming: 4 bases; junction bases outside the gene matches: 1. This CDR3 has 13 amino acids. CDR3 nucleotide sequence: TGCGCCAGCAGCCACAGGGGGCCCACTGAAGCTTTCTTT. Protein sequence: CASSHRGPTEAFF.

The chain combines TRBV9 with TRBJ2-2, with a tentative D call TRBD2 (5 bases). Germline lookup yields CDR1 SGDLS and CDR2 YYNGEE. This CDR3 spans 12 amino acids. The germline V and J ends were trimmed by 0 bases and 8 bases, with 5 bases remaining between them. As DNA, the CDR3 is TGTGCCAGCAGCGTAGGAGGGGGGGAGCTGTTTTTT. It yields the protein CASSVGGGELFF.

The chain employs TRBV5-4 and TRBJ2-1, with TRBD2 matching over 10 bases. The germline CDR1 and CDR2 sequences are SGHNT and YYREEE (reference sequence). This CDR3 contains 16 residues. Germline trimming cut 3 bases from V and 5 bases from J; bases unmatched to any gene: 8. The CDR3 sequence is CASSSGLADTHNEQFF. The CDR3 bases are TGTGCCAGCAGCTCCGGACTAGCGGACACCCACAATGAGCAGTTCTTC.

The chain carries TRBV5-6 and TRBJ2-5; 9 positions agree with TRBD1. The J call is in doubt because the DNA end fits TRBJ2-7 better. This CDR3 has 14 residues. Germline assignment: CDR1 SGHDT and CDR2 YYEEEE. The CDR3 protein is CASSWGQGTVEQYF. The CDR3 region has the DNA TGTGCCAGCAGCTGGGGACAGGGAACCGTCGAGCAGTACTTC.

The chain uses TRBV25-1 and TRBJ2-3; TRBD2 matches 8 bases. CDR1 and CDR2 from the germline V gene are MGHDK and SYGVNS. V was pared by 2 bases and J by 0 bases, with 10 bases of the junction left unmatched. The CDR3 consists of 18 residues. Here the CDR3 DNA reads TGTGCCAGCAGTGAAGGGGCGGGAGGTCGGGCTAGCACAGATACGCAGTATTTT. This gives the protein CASSEGAGGRASTDTQYF.

The chain joins TRBV5-4 to TRBJ1-5; D may be TRBD1 (5 bases). The CDR3 is 15 residues long. V lost 5 bases, J lost 0 bases, and 12 bases lay in between. CDR1 is SGHNT, CDR2 YYREEE, per germline (reference sequence). The CDR3 DNA follows: TGTGCCAGCAGTGTATGGGGCTATAGCAATCAGCCCCAGCATTTT. Protein product: CASSVWGYSNQPQHF.

V usage is TRBV6-5 and J usage is TRBJ2-5; no clear D. This CDR3 comprises 14 residues. V was clipped by 4 bases and J by 4 bases, with 13 bases between them. CDR1 and CDR2 (germline): MNHEY, SVGAGI. The CDR3 nucleotides read TGTGCCAGCAGTTCAAACCTGGCCTTAGAGACCCAGTACTTC. Residues: CASSSNLALETQYF.

V and J are TRBV10-3 and TRBJ1-3; D is ambiguous. The V gene lost 8 bases and the J gene lost 0 bases, with 11 bases spanning the gap. The CDR3 consists of 14 residues. Germline CDR1 ENHRY, CDR2 SYGVKD. CDR3 DNA sequence: TGTGCCATCTGGGCAGGCCTCTCTGGAAACACCATATATTTT. Translated: CAIWAGLSGNTIYF.

The gene calls are TRBV27 and TRBJ1-5; TRBD1 agrees at 8 bases. V dropped 1 base and J dropped 4; count of bases not matched to a gene: 3. Germline V gene sequence: CDR1 MNHEY, CDR2 SMNVEV (reference sequence). The CDR3 runs 15 residues. The CDR3 nucleotides are TGTGCCAGCAGTTTATGGGGGGACAGGAATCAGCCCCAGCATTTT. Amino acids: CASSLWGDRNQPQHF.

This chain links TRBV7-9 with TRBJ2-3; 12 nucleotides align to TRBD1. V trimming: 5 bases; J trimming: 2 bases; junction bases outside the gene matches: 11. Germline V gene data show CDR1 as SEHNR and CDR2 as FQNEAQ (reference sequence). The CDR3 spans 18 residues. The CDR3 DNA sequence: TGTGCCAGCAGCGCAACCCGGGACAGGGGGCTGAACACAGATACGCAGTATTTT. Translating gives CASSATRDRGLNTDTQYF.

The genes are TRBV19 and TRBJ1-5, with 9 bases lining up with TRBD1. The V gene end was trimmed by 4 bases and the J gene end by 5 bases; junction bases not matched to a gene: 12. The germline CDR1 and CDR2 sequences are LNHDA and SQIVND (reference sequence). The CDR3 length is 17 residues. DNA for the CDR3: TGTGCCAGTAGTAGGGGGACAGGGAGGGAGTCATATCAGCCCCAGCATTTT. Residues: CASSRGTGRESYQPQHF.

The gene calls are TRBV7-2 and TRBJ1-2; 8 bases fit TRBD1. This CDR3 has 16 amino acids. V dropped 1 base and J dropped 4; count of bases not matched to a gene: 8. Germline values: CDR1 SGHTA, CDR2 FQGNSA. CDR3 loop: CASSLVVTGGAYGYTF. The DNA for the CDR3 is TGTGCCAGCAGCTTAGTAGTTACAGGGGGAGCCTATGGCTACACCTTC. Drawing the rest from reference TRBV7-2 and TRBJ1-2, the complete variable domain is GAGVSQSPSNKVTEKGKDVELRCDPISGHTALYWYRQSLGQGLEFLIYFQGNSAPDKSGLPSDRFSAERTGGSVSTLTIQRTQQEDSAVYLCASSLVVTGGAYGYTFGSGTRLTVV.

This clone came up a few times. The chain couples TRBV19 to TRBJ1-5; a possible D gene is TRBD1 (5 bases). CDR1 and CDR2 from the germline V gene are LNHDA and SQIVND (reference sequence). The CDR3 contains 19 residues. Trimming cost V 5 bases and J 4 bases, with 27 bases left between them. DNA for the CDR3: TGTGCCAGTAGTGAGACCAGGGCCGTTCGGCCCTCTGAAAATCAGCCCCAGCATTTT. Its protein product is CASSETRAVRPSENQPQHF.

The chain employs TRBV30 and TRBJ1-1; TRBD1 matches 8 bases. J gave up 5 bases and V 2 bases, and 13 bases lay outside the gene matches. The V gene's germline CDR1 is GTSNPN and CDR2 SVGIG (reference sequence). This CDR3 contains 16 residues. The CDR3 bases are TGTGCCTGGAGTCCCATCCGGACAGGGCGAGGGACTGAAGCTTTCTTT. Translating it yields CAWSPIRTGRGTEAFF.

V usage is TRBV6-1 and J usage is TRBJ2-6; 11 nucleotides align to TRBD1. This CDR3 spans 18 amino acids. From germline, CDR1 is MNHNS and CDR2 SASEGT. The trim removed 2 bases at V and 4 bases at J, leaving 7 bases unmatched. In DNA, the CDR3 is TGTGCCAGCAGTGAAACCCGGACAGGGGGCTCAGGGGCCAACGTCCTGACTTTC. Residues: CASSETRTGGSGANVLTF.

This rearrangement joins TRBV2 to TRBJ1-1, with 11 bases fitting TRBD1. This CDR3 has 11 residues. Germline lookup yields CDR1 SNHLY and CDR2 FYNNEI. With 9 bases clipped from V and 14 bases from J, the junction kept 8 bases outside the gene matches. The CDR3 region is CASSRDRGVFF. For the CDR3, the DNA is TGTGCCAGTTCAAGGGACAGGGGGGTCTTCTTT.